This TCR beta chain was sequenced in a study of cytomegalovirus exposure and HLA in healthy donors. Germline trimming cut 4 bases from V and 5 bases from J; bases unmatched to any gene: 5. The CDR3 extends over 13 amino acids. CDR1 SGDLS and CDR2 YYNGEE come from the germline V gene. The PCR had 60 Vbeta and 13 Jbeta primers. Sequencing used immunoSEQ multiplex PCR; TCRdb keeps in-frame clones, though not all of them. The sample has just over 200,000 clones, approximately 70% seen once; the top ten hold around 3%. The rearrangement links TRBV9 to TRBJ1-1; TRBD1 agrees at 7 bases. The clonotype originates from a man between 35 and 55 years old in good health and CMV-seropositive. Sequencing was carried out using PBMCs. The CDR3 is CASSFQQGTEAFF. DNA for the CDR3: TGTGCCAGCAGCTTTCAACAGGGGACTGAAGCTTTCTTT.